These 8 T cell receptor beta chains came from one sample sequenced in a study of cytomegalovirus exposure and HLA in healthy donors. PCR amplification relied on 60 Vbeta primers (plus 13 Jbeta primers). The table came from immunoSEQ multiplex PCR; TCRdb's copy has only in-frame clones and leaves some out. Of around 68,000 clones listed, 55% to 75% are singletons. Source material: PBMCs. These receptors were collected from a young woman in good health and CMV-seronegative.

This clone has just a few counts. This chain links TRBV4-3 with TRBJ1-4; a possible D gene is TRBD1 (6 bases). V lost 0 bases and J 4 bases, leaving 12 bases between the germline ends. Per the germline V gene, CDR1 is LGHNA and CDR2 is YSLEER. The CDR3 runs 16 residues. The CDR3, as DNA: TGCGCCAGCAGCCAAGATTCAGGGGCTCTTAATGAAAAACTGTTTTTT. It yields the protein CASSQDSGALNEKLFF.

The genes are TRBV5-1 and TRBJ2-7; TRBD2 matches 10 bases. CDR1 is SGHRS, CDR2 YFSETQ, per germline. This CDR3 spans 17 amino acids. Losses at the gene ends were 3 bases for V and 6 bases for J; bases not matched to a gene: 15. CDR3 coding DNA: TGCGCCAGCAGCTCCGATTACGGGACTAGCGTCCTCACCGAGCAGTACTTC. This translates into CASSSDYGTSVLTEQYF.

This clone is medium-sized by share. The chain recombines TRBV2 with TRBJ1-2, with 10 nucleotides matching TRBD1. Germline CDR1 SNHLY, CDR2 FYNNEI. The J segment lost 7 bases and the V segment lost 1 base, leaving 3 bases of the junction unmatched. The CDR3 loop spans 14 amino acids. CDR3 sequence: CASSEGRTGGGYTF. DNA for the CDR3: TGTGCCAGCAGTGAAGGGAGGACAGGGGGTGGCTACACCTTC.

This clone was seen a single time. The CDR3 loop reads CASSFDAQGPLSDSPLHF. CDR3 DNA sequence: TGTGCCAGCAGCTTCGACGCACAGGGCCCCTTATCGGATTCACCCCTCCACTTT. The chain has TRBV5-5 and TRBJ1-6, with a tentative D call TRBD1 (6 bases). CDR1 and CDR2 from the germline V gene are SGHKS and YYEKEE (reference sequence). The CDR3 has 18 residues. The V end was cut by 2 bases, the J end by 8 bases, with 23 bases between.

The chain joins TRBV7-6 to TRBJ1-3; no definite D call. V was cut by 1 base and J by 4 bases, with 8 bases left in between. Per germline, CDR1 SGHVS and CDR2 FNYEAQ. This CDR3 has 14 residues. This CDR3 reads CASSLVGGGNTIYF. Here the CDR3 DNA reads TGTGCCAGCAGCTTAGTCGGCGGCGGAAACACCATATATTTT.

The chain's CDR3 is CASSRGDSQETQYF. CDR3 DNA sequence: TGTGCCAGCAGCCGAGGGGACAGCCAAGAGACCCAGTACTTC. The chain couples TRBV5-5 to TRBJ2-5; 7 bases map to TRBD1. J was trimmed by 1 base and V by 4 bases; bases with no gene match: 4. CDR3 length: 14 amino acids. Per the germline V gene, CDR1 is SGHKS and CDR2 is YYEKEE (reference sequence).

Here the CDR3 DNA reads TGTGCCAGTAGTATAGCCAGGGGGGATGGCTACACCTTC. Residues: CASSIARGDGYTF. The rearrangement uses TRBV19 and TRBJ1-2, with TRBD1 matching over 7 bases. V lost 1 base, J lost 6 bases, and 2 bases stayed unmatched. Germline assignment: CDR1 LNHDA and CDR2 SQIVND (reference sequence). There are 13 residues in the CDR3.

This chain connects TRBV5-1 to TRBJ2-7, with D perhaps TRBD2 (5 bases). V dropped 4 bases and J dropped 3 bases, with 17 bases sitting between them. Germline CDR1 reads SGHRS; CDR2 reads YFSETQ. This CDR3 region has 15 residues. CDR3 loop: CASSRRTVGFYEQYF. The DNA of the CDR3 is TGCGCCAGCAGCAGACGGACTGTGGGCTTCTACGAGCAGTACTTC.